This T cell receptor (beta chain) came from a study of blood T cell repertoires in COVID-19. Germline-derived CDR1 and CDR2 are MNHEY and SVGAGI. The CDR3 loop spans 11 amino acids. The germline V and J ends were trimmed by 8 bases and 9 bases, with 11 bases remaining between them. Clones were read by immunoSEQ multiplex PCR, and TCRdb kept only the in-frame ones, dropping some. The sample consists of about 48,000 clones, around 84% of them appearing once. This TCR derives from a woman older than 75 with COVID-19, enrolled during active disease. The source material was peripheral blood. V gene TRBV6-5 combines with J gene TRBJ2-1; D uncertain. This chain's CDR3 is CASRQASEQFF. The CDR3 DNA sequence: TGTGCCAGCCGGCAAGCTAGTGAGCAGTTCTTC.